These T cell receptor beta chains were read from a single sample in a study of blood T cell repertoires in COVID-19. Using immunoSEQ multiplex PCR, the repertoire was profiled, and TCRdb retains in-frame clones only, with some absent. The sample lists about 200,000 clones, approximately 86% occurring once. Sequencing was carried out using peripheral blood. The receptor source for this set is a man in his 60s with acute or convalescent COVID-19. Each CDR3 is given with its conserved first and last residue. The D gene is left open where the match is weak. A clone size is listed for some rows: how often the clone was seen (once, few, many), or a class if it is expanded.

D gene: .
clone size: .
J gene: TRBJ1-2
V gene: TRBV3-1/TRBV3-2
CDR3 DNA: TGTGCCAGCAGCCAAGACGTGCGCTCTAGTAACTATGGCTACACCTTC
CDR3 protein: CASSQDVRSSNYGYTF

D gene: .
clone size: .
J gene: TRBJ1-3
V gene: TRBV5-1
CDR3 DNA: TGCGCCAGCAGTCAACAGGCGGGGGGCGCGTATGGAAACACCATATATTTT
CDR3 protein: CASSQQAGGAYGNTIYF

D gene: .
clone size: .
J gene: TRBJ2-5
V gene: TRBV9
CDR3 DNA: TGTGCCAGCAGCCCCATTAGCGTACCCAAGACCCAGTACTTC
CDR3 protein: CASSPISVPKTQYF

D gene: TRBD1
clone size: .
J gene: TRBJ2-3
V gene: TRBV15
CDR3 DNA: TGTGCCACCAGCAGAGCCCAGGGGGTATATTTT
CDR3 protein: CATSRAQGVYF

D gene: TRBD1
clone size: once
J gene: TRBJ2-7
V gene: TRBV5-1
CDR3 DNA: TGCGCCAGCAGCTACACACAGGACAGGGCCTCCTACGAGCAGTACTTC
CDR3 protein: CASSYTQDRASYEQYF

D gene: .
clone size: .
J gene: TRBJ2-2
V gene: TRBV5-8
CDR3 DNA: TGTGCCAGCAGCTTGGAGTGGCAGAACCCCGGGGAGCTGTTTTTT
CDR3 protein: CASSLEWQNPGELFF

D gene: .
clone size: .
J gene: TRBJ2-5
V gene: TRBV19
CDR3 DNA: TGTGCCAGTAGTATGTGGGACACCCAAGAGACCCAGTACTTC
CDR3 protein: CASSMWDTQETQYF

D gene: .
clone size: .
J gene: TRBJ2-5
V gene: TRBV7-2
CDR3 DNA: TGTGCCAGCAGCTTTCCAGGGCTAGAGACCCAGTACTTC
CDR3 protein: CASSFPGLETQYF

D gene: TRBD1
clone size: .
J gene: TRBJ1-5
V gene: TRBV6-2/TRBV6-3
CDR3 DNA: TGTGCCAGCAGCCGCGAGGGGACAGGACTCAATCAGCCCCAGCATTTT
CDR3 protein: CASSREGTGLNQPQHF

D gene: .
clone size: .
J gene: TRBJ2-7
V gene: TRBV7-6
CDR3 DNA: TGTGCCAGCAGCCCTAACAGGTACCCCTCCTACGAGCAGTACTTC
CDR3 protein: CASSPNRYPSYEQYF

D gene: .
clone size: .
J gene: TRBJ2-1
V gene: TRBV24-1
CDR3 DNA: TGTGCCACCAGTGATTTTAGTACCTGGGAGTCGAAAGGGAATGAGCAGTTCTTC
CDR3 protein: CATSDFSTWESKGNEQFF

D gene: .
clone size: .
J gene: TRBJ2-4
V gene: TRBV19
CDR3 DNA: TGTGCCAGTAGTATGGCTGGGGGGGGCCTGGCCAAAAACATTCAGTACTTC
CDR3 protein: CASSMAGGGLAKNIQYF

D gene: TRBD1
clone size: once
J gene: TRBJ2-1
V gene: TRBV13
CDR3 DNA: TGTGCCAGCAGCCCCCGACGACAGGGGGCGGCCCAGGGGCAGTTCTTC
CDR3 protein: CASSPRRQGAAQGQFF

D gene: .
clone size: many
J gene: TRBJ1-1
V gene: TRBV9
CDR3 DNA: TGTGCCAGCAGCGCGGACAATTTCGGCACTGAAGCTTTCTTT
CDR3 protein: CASSADNFGTEAFF

D gene: .
clone size: .
J gene: TRBJ1-2
V gene: TRBV18
CDR3 DNA: TGTGCCAGCTCACCAGAGGGGGGGTCGTTACGAGGCTACACCTTC
CDR3 protein: CASSPEGGSLRGYTF

D gene: .
clone size: .
J gene: TRBJ2-5
V gene: TRBV6-2/TRBV6-3
CDR3 DNA: TGTGCCAGCAGCTATTCCGGGACAAAAGAGACCCAGTACTTC
CDR3 protein: CASSYSGTKETQYF

D gene: .
clone size: .
J gene: TRBJ2-7
V gene: TRBV6-5
CDR3 DNA: TGTGCCAGCGGTCGAACAGGGAACTACGAGCAGTACTTC
CDR3 protein: CASGRTGNYEQYF

D gene: .
clone size: .
J gene: TRBJ2-7
V gene: TRBV11-2
CDR3 DNA: TGTGCCAGCAGCTTAGAAGGGGGAGGGTTCAGACAGTACTTC
CDR3 protein: CASSLEGGGFRQYF

D gene: TRBD1
clone size: .
J gene: TRBJ2-7
V gene: TRBV9
CDR3 DNA: TGTGCCAGCAGCCCTCGGACAGGGGGCTACGAGCAGTACTTC
CDR3 protein: CASSPRTGGYEQYF

D gene: .
clone size: few
J gene: TRBJ1-1
V gene: TRBV15
CDR3 DNA: TGTGCCACCCGGACTAGGCAGACGAACACTGAAGCTTTCTTT
CDR3 protein: CATRTRQTNTEAFF